The present entry profiles one T cell receptor beta chain with its context. This specimen belongs to a study of blood T cell repertoires in COVID-19. Study-wide context: Donors in the United States, Italy and Spain gave samples during acute or convalescent COVID-19. From T cells, B-cell-depleted T cells, or PBMCs came the material, which was cDNA or gDNA.

V was clipped by 1 base and J by 2 bases; unmatched bases: 3. Germline V gene lookup returns CDR1 SGHAT and CDR2 FQNNGV. The CDR3 covers 18 residues. Assay used: immunoSEQ multiplex PCR; TCRdb lists only in-frame clones, some missing. The table has some 99,000 clones, around nine tenths seen once. The receptor was derived from a human donor with COVID-19, enrolled during active disease. The donor label of this sample is uncertain. Sequenced sample: peripheral blood. The chain recombines TRBV11-2 with TRBJ2-1; TRBD2 matches at 15 bases. As DNA, the CDR3 is TGTGCCAGCAGCTTAGGGACTAGCGGGGGGGCCGCCTACAATGAGCAGTTCTTC. Its translation is CASSLGTSGGAAYNEQFF. Combining the CDR3 with reference TRBV11-2 and TRBJ2-1 gives the whole variable domain EAGVAQSPRYKIIEKRQSVAFWCNPISGHATLYWYQQILGQGPKLLIQFQNNGVVDDSQLPKDRFSAERLKGVDSTLKIQPAKLEDSAVYLCASSLGTSGGAAYNEQFFGPGTRLTVL.